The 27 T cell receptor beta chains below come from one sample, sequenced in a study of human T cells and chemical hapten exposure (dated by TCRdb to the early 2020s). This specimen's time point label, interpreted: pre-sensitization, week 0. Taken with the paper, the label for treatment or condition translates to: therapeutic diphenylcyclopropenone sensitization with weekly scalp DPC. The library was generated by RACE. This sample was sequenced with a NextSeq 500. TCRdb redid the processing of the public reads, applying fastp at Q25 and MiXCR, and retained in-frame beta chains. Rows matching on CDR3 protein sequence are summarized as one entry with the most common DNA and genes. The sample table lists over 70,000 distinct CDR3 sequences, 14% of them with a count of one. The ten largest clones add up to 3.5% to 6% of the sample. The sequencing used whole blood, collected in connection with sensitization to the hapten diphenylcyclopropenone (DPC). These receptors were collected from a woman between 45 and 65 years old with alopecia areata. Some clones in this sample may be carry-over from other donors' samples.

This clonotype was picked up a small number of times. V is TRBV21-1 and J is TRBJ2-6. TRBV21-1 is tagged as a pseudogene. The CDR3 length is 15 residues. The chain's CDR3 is CASTSTRMEANVLTF. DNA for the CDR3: TGTGCCAGCACCTCAACCAGGATGGAGGCCAACGTCCTGACTTTC.

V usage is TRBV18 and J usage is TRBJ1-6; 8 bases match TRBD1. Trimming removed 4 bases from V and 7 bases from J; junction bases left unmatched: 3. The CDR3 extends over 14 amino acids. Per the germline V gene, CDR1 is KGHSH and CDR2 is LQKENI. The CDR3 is CASSQDRENSPLHF. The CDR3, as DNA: TGTGCCAGCTCACAGGACAGGGAAAATTCACCCCTCCACTTT.

CDR3 nucleotide sequence: TGTGCCACCGCCCCAGGAGTTTCCTACGAGCAGTACTTC. Translating it yields CATAPGVSYEQYF. V usage is TRBV27 and J usage is TRBJ2-7; D is unresolved. CDR1 and CDR2 from the germline V gene are MNHEY and SMNVEV (reference sequence). The V end lost 10 bases, the J end lost 1 base, and 14 bases lay between the germline ends. This CDR3 has 13 residues.

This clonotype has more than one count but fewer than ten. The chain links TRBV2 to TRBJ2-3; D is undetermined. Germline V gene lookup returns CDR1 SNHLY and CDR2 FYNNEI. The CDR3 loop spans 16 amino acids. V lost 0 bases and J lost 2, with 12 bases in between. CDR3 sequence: CASSEARATYTDTQYF. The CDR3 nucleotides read TGTGCCAGCAGTGAAGCAAGGGCTACTTACACAGATACGCAGTATTTT.

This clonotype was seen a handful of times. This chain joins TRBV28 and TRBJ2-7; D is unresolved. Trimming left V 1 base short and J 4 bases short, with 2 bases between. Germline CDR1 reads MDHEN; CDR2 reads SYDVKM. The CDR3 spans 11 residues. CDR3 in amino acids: CASSLYYEQYF. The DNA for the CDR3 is TGTGCCAGCAGTTTATATTACGAGCAGTACTTC. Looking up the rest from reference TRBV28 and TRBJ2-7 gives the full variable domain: DVKVTQSSRYLVKRTGEKVFLECVQDMDHENMFWYRQDPGLGLRLIYFSYDVKMKEKGDIPEGYSVSREKKERFSLILESASTNQTSMYLCASSLYYEQYFGPGTRLTVT.

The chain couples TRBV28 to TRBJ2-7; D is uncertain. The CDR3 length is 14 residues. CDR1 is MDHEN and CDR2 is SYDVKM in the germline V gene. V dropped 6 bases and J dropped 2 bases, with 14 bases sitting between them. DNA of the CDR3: TGTGCCAGCAGGAGTGTGAACCCCCCCTACGAGCAGTACTTC. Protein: CASRSVNPPYEQYF.

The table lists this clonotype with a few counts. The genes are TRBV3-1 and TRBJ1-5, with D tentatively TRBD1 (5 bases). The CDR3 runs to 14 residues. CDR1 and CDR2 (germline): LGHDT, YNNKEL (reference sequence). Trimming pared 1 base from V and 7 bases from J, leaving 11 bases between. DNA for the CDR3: TGTGCCAGCAGCCAAGGCCAGGGCAGGCAGCCCCAGCATTTT. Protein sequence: CASSQGQGRQPQHF.

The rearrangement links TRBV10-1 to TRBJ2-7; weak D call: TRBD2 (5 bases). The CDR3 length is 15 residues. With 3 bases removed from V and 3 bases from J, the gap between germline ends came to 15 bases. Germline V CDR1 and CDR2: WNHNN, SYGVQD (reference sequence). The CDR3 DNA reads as TGCGCCAGCAGTGAAAATACGGACTGGAGCTACGAGCAGTACTTC. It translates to CASSENTDWSYEQYF.

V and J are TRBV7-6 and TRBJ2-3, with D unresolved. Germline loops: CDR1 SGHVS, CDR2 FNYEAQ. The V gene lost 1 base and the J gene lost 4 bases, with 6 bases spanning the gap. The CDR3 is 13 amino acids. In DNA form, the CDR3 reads TGTGCCAGCAGCTTAGAACCCCCAGATACGCAGTATTTT. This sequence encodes CASSLEPPDTQYF.

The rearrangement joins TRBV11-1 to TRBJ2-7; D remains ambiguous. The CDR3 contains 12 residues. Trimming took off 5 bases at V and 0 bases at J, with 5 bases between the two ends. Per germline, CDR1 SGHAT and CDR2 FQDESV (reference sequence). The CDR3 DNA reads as TGTGCCAGCAGCGACCACTCCTACGAGCAGTACTTC. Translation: CASSDHSYEQYF.

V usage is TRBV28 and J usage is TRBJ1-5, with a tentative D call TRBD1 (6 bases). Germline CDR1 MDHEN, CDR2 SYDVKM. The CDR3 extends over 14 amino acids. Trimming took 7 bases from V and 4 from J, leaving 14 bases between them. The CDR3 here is CASKGPGENQPQHF. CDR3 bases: TGTGCCAGCAAGGGCCCAGGGGAAAATCAGCCCCAGCATTTT.

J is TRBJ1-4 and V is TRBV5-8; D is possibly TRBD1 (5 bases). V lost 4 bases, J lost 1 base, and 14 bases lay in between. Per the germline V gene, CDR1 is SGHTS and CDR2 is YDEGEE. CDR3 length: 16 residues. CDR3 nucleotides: TGTGCCAGCAGCCGGGGCTGGGAGAGAACTAATGAAAAACTGTTTTTT. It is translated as CASSRGWERTNEKLFF.

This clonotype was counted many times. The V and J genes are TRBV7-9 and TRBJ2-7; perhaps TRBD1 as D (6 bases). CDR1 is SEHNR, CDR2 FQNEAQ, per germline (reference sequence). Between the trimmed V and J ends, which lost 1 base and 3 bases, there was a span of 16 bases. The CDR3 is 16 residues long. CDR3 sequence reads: CASSLVVGAGSYEQYF. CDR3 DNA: TGTGCCAGCAGCTTAGTAGTGGGGGCAGGGAGCTACGAGCAGTACTTC.

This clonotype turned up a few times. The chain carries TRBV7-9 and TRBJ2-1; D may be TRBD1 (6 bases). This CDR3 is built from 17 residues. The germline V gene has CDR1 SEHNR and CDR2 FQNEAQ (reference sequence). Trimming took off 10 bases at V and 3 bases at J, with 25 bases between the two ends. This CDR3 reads CATSRKLYRADYNEQFF. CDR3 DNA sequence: TGTGCCACCTCCCGTAAGCTCTACAGGGCCGACTACAATGAGCAGTTCTTC.

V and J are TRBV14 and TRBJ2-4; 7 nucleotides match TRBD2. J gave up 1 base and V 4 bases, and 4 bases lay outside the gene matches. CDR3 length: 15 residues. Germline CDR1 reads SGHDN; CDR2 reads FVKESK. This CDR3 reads CASSPAGVAKNIQYF. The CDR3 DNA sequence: TGTGCCAGCAGCCCCGCGGGGGTTGCCAAAAACATTCAGTACTTC. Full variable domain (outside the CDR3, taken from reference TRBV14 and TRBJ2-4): EAGVTQFPSHSVIEKGQTVTLRCDPISGHDNLYWYRRVMGKEIKFLLHFVKESKQDESGMPNNRFLAERTGGTYSTLKVQPAELEDSGVYFCASSPAGVAKNIQYFGAGTRLSVL.

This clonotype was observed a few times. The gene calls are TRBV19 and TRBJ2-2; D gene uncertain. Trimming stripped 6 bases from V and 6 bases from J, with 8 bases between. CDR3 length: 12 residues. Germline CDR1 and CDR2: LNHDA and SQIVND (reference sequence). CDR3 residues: CASSYLAGELFF. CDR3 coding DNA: TGTGCCAGTAGCTATTTGGCCGGGGAGCTGTTTTTT.

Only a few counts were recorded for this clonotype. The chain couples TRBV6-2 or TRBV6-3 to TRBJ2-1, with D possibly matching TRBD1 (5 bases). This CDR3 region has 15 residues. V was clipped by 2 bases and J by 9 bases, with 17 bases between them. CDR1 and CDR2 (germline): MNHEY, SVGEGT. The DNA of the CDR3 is TGTGCCAGCAGTTACCGACAGAGAATCGTGAGTGAGCAGTTCTTC. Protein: CASSYRQRIVSEQFF.

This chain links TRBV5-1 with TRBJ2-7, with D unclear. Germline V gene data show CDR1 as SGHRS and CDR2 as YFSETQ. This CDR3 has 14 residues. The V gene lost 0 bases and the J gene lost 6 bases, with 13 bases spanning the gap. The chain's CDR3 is CASSLGHSGSEQYF. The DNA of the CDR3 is TGCGCCAGCAGCTTGGGACACTCCGGCTCCGAGCAGTACTTC.

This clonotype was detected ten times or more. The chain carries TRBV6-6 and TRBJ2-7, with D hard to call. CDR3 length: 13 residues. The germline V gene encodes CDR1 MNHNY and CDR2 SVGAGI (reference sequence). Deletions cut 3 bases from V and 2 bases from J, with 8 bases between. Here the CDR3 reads CASSYASTYEQYF. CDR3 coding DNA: TGTGCCAGCAGTTATGCTAGTACCTACGAGCAGTACTTC.

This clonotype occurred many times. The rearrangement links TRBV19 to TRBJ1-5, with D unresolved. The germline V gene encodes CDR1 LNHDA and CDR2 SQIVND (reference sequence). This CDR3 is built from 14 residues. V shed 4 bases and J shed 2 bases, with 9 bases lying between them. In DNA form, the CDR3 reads TGTGCCAGTAGTAACTACCGGGGCAATCAGCCCCAGCATTTT. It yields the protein CASSNYRGNQPQHF. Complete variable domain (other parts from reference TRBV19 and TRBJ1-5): DGGITQSPKYLFRKEGQNVTLSCEQNLNHDAMYWYRQDPGQGLRLIYYSQIVNDFQKGDIAEGYSVSREKKESFPLTVTSAQKNPTAFYLCASSNYRGNQPQHFGDGTRLSIL.

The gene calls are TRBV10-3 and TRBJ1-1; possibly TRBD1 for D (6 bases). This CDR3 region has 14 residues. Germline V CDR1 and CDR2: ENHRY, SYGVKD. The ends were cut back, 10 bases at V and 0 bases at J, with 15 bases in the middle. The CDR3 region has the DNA TGTGCCACCCAGGGGCTGATTATGAACACTGAAGCTTTCTTT. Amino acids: CATQGLIMNTEAFF.

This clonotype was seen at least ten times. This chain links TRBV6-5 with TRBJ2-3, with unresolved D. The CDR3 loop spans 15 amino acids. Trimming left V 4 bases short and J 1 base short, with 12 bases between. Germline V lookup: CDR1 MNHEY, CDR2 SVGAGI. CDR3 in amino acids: CASSSVSDGTDTQYF. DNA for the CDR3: TGTGCCAGCAGTTCAGTCTCAGATGGCACAGATACGCAGTATTTT.

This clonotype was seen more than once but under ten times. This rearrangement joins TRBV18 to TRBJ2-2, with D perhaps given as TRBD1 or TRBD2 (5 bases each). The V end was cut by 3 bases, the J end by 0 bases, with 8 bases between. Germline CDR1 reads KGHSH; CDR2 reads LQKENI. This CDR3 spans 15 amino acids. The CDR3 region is CASSPGTANTGELFF. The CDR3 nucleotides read TGTGCCAGCTCACCTGGGACCGCGAACACCGGGGAGCTGTTTTTT.

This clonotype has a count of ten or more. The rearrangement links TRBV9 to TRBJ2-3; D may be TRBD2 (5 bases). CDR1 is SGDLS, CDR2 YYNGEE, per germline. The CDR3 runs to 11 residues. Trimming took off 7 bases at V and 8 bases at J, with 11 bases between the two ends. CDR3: CASLGRGTQYF. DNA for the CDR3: TGTGCCAGCCTAGGTCGGGGTACGCAGTATTTT.

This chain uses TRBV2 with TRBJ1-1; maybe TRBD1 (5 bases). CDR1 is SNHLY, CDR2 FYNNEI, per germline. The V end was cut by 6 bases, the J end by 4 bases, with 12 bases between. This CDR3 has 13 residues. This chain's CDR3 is CASRRDQGTEAFF. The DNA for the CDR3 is TGTGCCAGCAGGAGGGACCAGGGCACTGAAGCTTTCTTT.

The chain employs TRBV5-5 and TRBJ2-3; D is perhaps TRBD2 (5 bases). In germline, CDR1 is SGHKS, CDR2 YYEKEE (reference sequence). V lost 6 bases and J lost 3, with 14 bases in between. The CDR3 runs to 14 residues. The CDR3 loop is CASTEGYRTDTQYF. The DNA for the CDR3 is TGTGCCAGCACCGAGGGCTATCGAACAGATACGCAGTATTTT.

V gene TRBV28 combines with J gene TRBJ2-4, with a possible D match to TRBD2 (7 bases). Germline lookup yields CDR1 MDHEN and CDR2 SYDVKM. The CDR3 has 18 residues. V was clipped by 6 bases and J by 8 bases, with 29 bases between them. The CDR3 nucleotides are TGTGCCAGCAGCCCAAGTGGCCGTCCACTAGCGAGGGGGGACATTCAGTACTTC. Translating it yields CASSPSGRPLARGDIQYF.